This entry is about one TCR beta chain. The data derive from a study of blood T cell repertoires in COVID-19. Clones were read by immunoSEQ multiplex PCR, and TCRdb kept only the in-frame ones, dropping some. The table has over 100,000 clones, more than 60% seen once. The V gene lost 6 bases and the J gene lost 8 bases, with 19 bases spanning the gap. Per germline, CDR1 SNHLY and CDR2 FYNNEI. The CDR3 contains 14 residues. The sequenced sample was peripheral blood. This chain uses TRBV2 with TRBJ1-1; tentatively, D is TRBD1 (5 bases). This clonotype was sampled from a woman in her 70s with acute or convalescent COVID-19. This CDR3 reads CASRAAGTGEEAFF. CDR3 bases: TGTGCCAGCAGAGCCGCAGGGACGGGGGAAGAAGCTTTCTTT.